These T cell receptor beta chains were read from a single sample in a study of cytomegalovirus exposure and HLA in healthy donors. The data were produced by immunoSEQ multiplex PCR, yet TCRdb's version contains in-frame clones alone and is incomplete. The sample includes 90,000 to 110,000 clones, 65% to 85% seen only once; the top ten take roughly 6%. Sequencing was carried out using PBMCs. The receptors shown here come from a male donor in good health and CMV-seronegative. Both conserved end residues are part of each CDR3. A D gene is named only where the DNA matches it firmly. Size is stated for part of the rows, as once, few or many counts, or as a class when the clone is expanded.

clone_size: .
j_call: TRBJ2-3
v_call: TRBV10-3
d_call: TRBD1
cdr3_aa: CAISPGTGGLHTQYF
cdr3_nt: TGTGCCATCAGCCCCGGGACAGGGGGGCTGCATACGCAGTATTTT

clone_size: .
j_call: TRBJ1-1
v_call: TRBV7-6
d_call: .
cdr3_aa: CASSRGSYTEAFF
cdr3_nt: TGTGCCAGCAGCCGCGGGAGTTACACTGAAGCTTTCTTT

clone_size: .
j_call: TRBJ2-1
v_call: TRBV11-3
d_call: .
cdr3_aa: CASSFPDTNNEQFF
cdr3_nt: TGTGCCAGCAGCTTTCCGGACACTAACAATGAGCAGTTCTTC

clone_size: .
j_call: TRBJ2-3
v_call: TRBV7-2
d_call: .
cdr3_aa: CASSQNRGTDTQYF
cdr3_nt: TGTGCCAGCAGCCAAAACAGGGGCACAGATACGCAGTATTTT

clone_size: once
j_call: TRBJ2-3
v_call: TRBV7-3
d_call: TRBD2
cdr3_aa: CASSKEASGTVDTQYF
cdr3_nt: TGTGCCAGCAGCAAAGAGGCTAGCGGGACGGTAGATACGCAGTATTTT

clone_size: few
j_call: TRBJ2-5
v_call: TRBV4-2
d_call: TRBD1
cdr3_aa: CASSQNPGQVQETQYF
cdr3_nt: TGTGCCAGCAGCCAAAACCCGGGACAGGTACAAGAGACCCAGTACTTC

clone_size: .
j_call: TRBJ2-3
v_call: TRBV5-1
d_call: TRBD2
cdr3_aa: CASRASGSSPDTQYF
cdr3_nt: TGCGCCAGCAGGGCTAGCGGGAGTAGCCCAGATACGCAGTATTTT

clone_size: .
j_call: TRBJ1-2
v_call: TRBV30
d_call: TRBD1
cdr3_aa: CAWKGQGPYGYTF
cdr3_nt: TGTGCCTGGAAGGGACAGGGCCCCTATGGCTACACCTTC

clone_size: .
j_call: TRBJ2-7
v_call: TRBV7-8
d_call: .
cdr3_aa: CASSYGDYEQYF
cdr3_nt: TGTGCCAGCAGCTACGGGGACTACGAGCAGTACTTC

clone_size: once
j_call: TRBJ2-5
v_call: TRBV11-1
d_call: .
cdr3_aa: CASSLDLRETQYF
cdr3_nt: TGTGCCAGCAGCTTAGACCTTAGAGAGACCCAGTACTTC

clone_size: .
j_call: TRBJ1-1
v_call: TRBV6-1
d_call: .
cdr3_aa: CASGRENTEAFF
cdr3_nt: TGTGCCAGCGGCCGGGAGAACACTGAAGCTTTCTTT

clone_size: few
j_call: TRBJ1-1
v_call: TRBV5-1
d_call: .
cdr3_aa: CASSLSGGDTEAFF
cdr3_nt: TGCGCCAGCAGCTTATCTGGGGGGGACACTGAAGCTTTCTTT

clone_size: .
j_call: TRBJ2-2
v_call: TRBV4-3
d_call: .
cdr3_aa: CASSPRLAGELFF
cdr3_nt: TGCGCCAGCAGCCCTCGGTTGGCCGGGGAGCTGTTTTTT

clone_size: .
j_call: TRBJ1-1
v_call: TRBV30
d_call: .
cdr3_aa: CAWTPGPLNTEAFF
cdr3_nt: TGTGCCTGGACCCCAGGGCCCCTGAACACTGAAGCTTTCTTT

clone_size: .
j_call: TRBJ1-1
v_call: TRBV9
d_call: .
cdr3_aa: CASSVLGGTEAFF
cdr3_nt: TGTGCCAGCAGCGTGTTGGGCGGGACTGAAGCTTTCTTT

clone_size: .
j_call: TRBJ2-4
v_call: TRBV27
d_call: .
cdr3_aa: CASSLRDGGLNIQYF
cdr3_nt: TGTGCCAGCAGTTTGAGGGACGGAGGGTTGAACATTCAGTACTTC

clone_size: .
j_call: TRBJ1-2
v_call: TRBV6-6
d_call: .
cdr3_aa: CASSYASENYGYTF
cdr3_nt: TGTGCCAGCAGTTACGCGAGCGAGAACTATGGCTACACCTTC

clone_size: .
j_call: TRBJ2-3
v_call: TRBV9
d_call: .
cdr3_aa: CASSVAPSDTDTQYF
cdr3_nt: TGTGCCAGCAGCGTAGCGCCGAGCGACACAGATACGCAGTATTTT

clone_size: .
j_call: TRBJ2-3
v_call: TRBV10-3
d_call: TRBD1
cdr3_aa: CAISESLTGLGDTQYF
cdr3_nt: TGTGCCATCAGTGAGTCGCTGACAGGGTTGGGGGATACGCAGTATTTT

clone_size: once
j_call: TRBJ2-3
v_call: TRBV7-2
d_call: .
cdr3_aa: CASSLLVADTQYF
cdr3_nt: TGTGCCAGCAGCTTACTGGTAGCAGATACGCAGTATTTT

clone_size: once
j_call: TRBJ2-3
v_call: TRBV29-1
d_call: .
cdr3_aa: CSVGGQPTDTQYF
cdr3_nt: TGCAGCGTTGGGGGACAACCAACAGATACGCAGTATTTT

clone_size: .
j_call: TRBJ2-7
v_call: TRBV27
d_call: .
cdr3_aa: CASSLSGRVYEQYF
cdr3_nt: TGTGCCAGCAGTTTATCGGGCAGGGTTTACGAGCAGTACTTC

clone_size: .
j_call: TRBJ2-3
v_call: TRBV5-6
d_call: .
cdr3_aa: CASSLAGGPPTDTQYF
cdr3_nt: TGTGCCAGCAGCTTGGCCGGGGGGCCCCCCACAGATACGCAGTATTTT

clone_size: .
j_call: TRBJ2-7
v_call: TRBV5-4
d_call: TRBD1
cdr3_aa: CASRSDRGEFYEQYF
cdr3_nt: TGTGCCAGCAGGTCTGACAGGGGAGAATTCTACGAGCAGTACTTC

clone_size: .
j_call: TRBJ2-7
v_call: TRBV27
d_call: TRBD1
cdr3_aa: CASRGQGVDMSEQYF
cdr3_nt: TGTGCCAGCAGGGGACAGGGGGTTGATATGAGCGAGCAGTACTTC

clone_size: .
j_call: TRBJ2-7
v_call: TRBV9
d_call: .
cdr3_aa: CASSVAGDGNEQYF
cdr3_nt: TGTGCCAGCAGCGTAGCGGGAGATGGTAACGAGCAGTACTTC

clone_size: .
j_call: TRBJ2-4
v_call: TRBV2
d_call: .
cdr3_aa: CASSELGGLAKNIQYF
cdr3_nt: TGTGCCAGCAGTGAATTGGGGGGACTAGCCAAAAACATTCAGTACTTC

clone_size: few
j_call: TRBJ2-7
v_call: TRBV18
d_call: TRBD1
cdr3_aa: CASSPQGQVYEQYF
cdr3_nt: TGTGCCAGCTCACCACAGGGACAGGTCTACGAGCAGTACTTC

clone_size: .
j_call: TRBJ1-1
v_call: TRBV2
d_call: TRBD1
cdr3_aa: CASRFTGGSEAFF
cdr3_nt: TGTGCCAGCAGATTCACAGGGGGGAGTGAAGCTTTCTTT

clone_size: .
j_call: TRBJ2-1
v_call: TRBV4-2
d_call: TRBD2
cdr3_aa: CASSQEGTSVYNEQFF
cdr3_nt: TGTGCCAGCAGCCAAGAAGGGACTAGCGTATACAATGAGCAGTTCTTC

clone_size: .
j_call: TRBJ2-7
v_call: TRBV4-1
d_call: .
cdr3_aa: CASSPSHRESNEQYF
cdr3_nt: TGCGCCAGCAGCCCTTCCCACAGGGAGTCCAACGAGCAGTACTTC

clone_size: .
j_call: TRBJ2-4
v_call: TRBV18
d_call: TRBD1
cdr3_aa: CASSPPGTGVAKNIQYF
cdr3_nt: TGTGCCAGCTCACCACCCGGGACAGGGGTGGCCAAAAACATTCAGTACTTC

clone_size: .
j_call: TRBJ2-1
v_call: TRBV5-1
d_call: TRBD1
cdr3_aa: CASSLASGGDYNEQFF
cdr3_nt: TGCGCCAGCAGCTTGGCGTCAGGGGGTGACTACAATGAGCAGTTCTTC

clone_size: .
j_call: TRBJ2-1
v_call: TRBV2
d_call: TRBD1
cdr3_aa: CASRHGQGYNEQFF
cdr3_nt: TGTGCCAGCAGGCATGGACAGGGTTACAATGAGCAGTTCTTC

clone_size: .
j_call: TRBJ1-5
v_call: TRBV18
d_call: .
cdr3_aa: CASSPGSTKPQHF
cdr3_nt: TGTGCCAGCTCACCAGGGTCGACAAAGCCCCAGCATTTT

clone_size: .
j_call: TRBJ2-1
v_call: TRBV7-3
d_call: TRBD1
cdr3_aa: CASSPTGMGNNEQFF
cdr3_nt: TGTGCCAGCAGCCCGACAGGGATGGGCAACAATGAGCAGTTCTTC

clone_size: .
j_call: TRBJ2-7
v_call: TRBV9
d_call: .
cdr3_aa: CASSVGGSGNYEQYF
cdr3_nt: TGTGCCAGCAGCGTAGGAGGGTCAGGAAACTACGAGCAGTACTTC

clone_size: few
j_call: TRBJ2-6
v_call: TRBV19
d_call: TRBD2
cdr3_aa: CASSIPGLAVSGANVLTF
cdr3_nt: TGTGCCAGTAGTATCCCGGGACTAGCGGTCTCTGGGGCCAACGTCCTGACTTTC

clone_size: .
j_call: TRBJ2-3
v_call: TRBV7-9
d_call: .
cdr3_aa: CASSTSGLQTDTQYF
cdr3_nt: TGTGCCAGCAGCACGAGCGGGTTACAAACAGATACGCAGTATTTT

clone_size: few
j_call: TRBJ2-7
v_call: TRBV4-3
d_call: TRBD1
cdr3_aa: CASSQGGQGPSYEQYF
cdr3_nt: TGCGCCAGCAGCCAAGGGGGACAGGGTCCCTCCTACGAGCAGTACTTC

clone_size: once
j_call: TRBJ2-1
v_call: TRBV4-1
d_call: TRBD1
cdr3_aa: CASSRQGSSYNEQFF
cdr3_nt: TGCGCCAGCAGCCGACAGGGGAGCTCCTACAATGAGCAGTTCTTC

clone_size: .
j_call: TRBJ1-2
v_call: TRBV15
d_call: TRBD1
cdr3_aa: CATSREGGAYGYTF
cdr3_nt: TGTGCCACCAGCAGAGAAGGGGGCGCTTATGGCTACACCTTC

clone_size: .
j_call: TRBJ2-7
v_call: TRBV29-1
d_call: TRBD1
cdr3_aa: CSAARGQGNEQYF
cdr3_nt: TGCAGCGCCGCCCGAGGACAGGGTAACGAGCAGTACTTC

clone_size: .
j_call: TRBJ2-3
v_call: TRBV14
d_call: TRBD2
cdr3_aa: CASSQGGSGSTQYF
cdr3_nt: TGTGCCAGCAGCCAAGGAGGTAGCGGGAGCACGCAGTATTTT

clone_size: .
j_call: TRBJ1-4
v_call: TRBV28
d_call: .
cdr3_aa: CASSFRGGVEKLFF
cdr3_nt: TGTGCCAGCAGTTTTAGGGGAGGGGTCGAAAAACTGTTTTTT

clone_size: .
j_call: TRBJ2-7
v_call: TRBV5-6
d_call: TRBD2
cdr3_aa: CASSPGGSYEQYF
cdr3_nt: TGTGCCAGCAGCCCGGGGGGGTCCTACGAGCAGTACTTC

clone_size: once
j_call: TRBJ2-5
v_call: TRBV5-1
d_call: TRBD1
cdr3_aa: CASVSQGRETQYF
cdr3_nt: TGCGCCAGCGTCTCACAGGGGCGGGAGACCCAGTACTTC

clone_size: .
j_call: TRBJ1-4
v_call: TRBV9
d_call: TRBD1
cdr3_aa: CASSAGQGASGEKLFF
cdr3_nt: TGTGCCAGCAGCGCGGGACAGGGGGCATCGGGTGAAAAACTGTTTTTT

clone_size: .
j_call: TRBJ2-7
v_call: TRBV18
d_call: TRBD1
cdr3_aa: CASSPPGQGYEQYF
cdr3_nt: TGTGCCAGCTCACCTCCGGGACAGGGCTACGAGCAGTACTTC

clone_size: .
j_call: TRBJ1-3
v_call: TRBV5-1
d_call: .
cdr3_aa: CASSLDGKSSGNTIYF
cdr3_nt: TGCGCCAGCAGCTTGGATGGCAAAAGCTCTGGAAACACCATATATTTT

clone_size: few
j_call: TRBJ2-3
v_call: TRBV7-8
d_call: TRBD2
cdr3_aa: CASSLQLAGFGDTQYF
cdr3_nt: TGTGCCAGCAGCTTACAACTAGCGGGATTCGGAGATACGCAGTATTTT

clone_size: .
j_call: TRBJ1-1
v_call: TRBV6-5
d_call: .
cdr3_aa: CASSYEPNTEAFF
cdr3_nt: TGTGCCAGCAGTTACGAGCCGAACACTGAAGCTTTCTTT

clone_size: .
j_call: TRBJ2-5
v_call: TRBV7-6
d_call: .
cdr3_aa: CASSVLQEGLRETQYF
cdr3_nt: TGTGCCAGCAGCGTATTACAGGAAGGGCTTCGAGAGACCCAGTACTTC

clone_size: once
j_call: TRBJ2-7
v_call: TRBV9
d_call: .
cdr3_aa: CASSVRAGTPSYEQYF
cdr3_nt: TGTGCCAGCAGCGTCCGGGCAGGGACACCTTCCTACGAGCAGTACTTC

clone_size: .
j_call: TRBJ1-5
v_call: TRBV11-2
d_call: .
cdr3_aa: CASSLHSGVGQPQHF
cdr3_nt: TGTGCCAGCAGCTTACACTCGGGGGTAGGTCAGCCCCAGCATTTT

clone_size: .
j_call: TRBJ2-1
v_call: TRBV19
d_call: TRBD2
cdr3_aa: CASSTTPGTSGRAGGEQFF
cdr3_nt: TGTGCCAGTAGTACCACCCCCGGGACTAGCGGGAGGGCCGGAGGGGAGCAGTTCTTC